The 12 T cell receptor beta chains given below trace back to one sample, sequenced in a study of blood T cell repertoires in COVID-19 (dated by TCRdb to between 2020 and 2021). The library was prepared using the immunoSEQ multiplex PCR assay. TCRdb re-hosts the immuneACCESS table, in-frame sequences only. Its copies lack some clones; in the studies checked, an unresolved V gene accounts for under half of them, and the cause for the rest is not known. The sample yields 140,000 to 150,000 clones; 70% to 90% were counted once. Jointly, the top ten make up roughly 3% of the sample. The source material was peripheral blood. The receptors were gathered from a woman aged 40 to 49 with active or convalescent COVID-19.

CDR3 bases: TGTGCCACCAGTGAGCCACAGGGATGGGGCAATGAGCAGTTCTTC. Protein sequence: CATSEPQGWGNEQFF. The chain links TRBV24-1 to TRBJ2-1, with TRBD1 as a possible D gene (6 bases). The V end was cut by 4 bases, the J end by 6 bases, with 15 bases between. CDR3 length: 15 residues. Germline CDR1 KGHDR, CDR2 SFDVKD.

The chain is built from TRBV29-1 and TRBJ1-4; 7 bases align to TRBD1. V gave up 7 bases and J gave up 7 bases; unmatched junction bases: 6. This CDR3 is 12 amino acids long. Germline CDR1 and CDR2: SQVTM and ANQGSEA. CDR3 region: CSGRQGTEKLFF. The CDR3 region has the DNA TGCAGCGGCCGACAGGGAACTGAAAAACTGTTTTTT.

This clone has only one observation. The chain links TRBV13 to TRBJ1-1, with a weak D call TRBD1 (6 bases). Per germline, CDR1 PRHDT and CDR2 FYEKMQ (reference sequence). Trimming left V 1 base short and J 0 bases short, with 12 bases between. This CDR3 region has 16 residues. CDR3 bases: TGTGCCAGCAGCTTAGATGCGGGGGCCTTGAACACTGAAGCTTTCTTT. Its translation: CASSLDAGALNTEAFF.

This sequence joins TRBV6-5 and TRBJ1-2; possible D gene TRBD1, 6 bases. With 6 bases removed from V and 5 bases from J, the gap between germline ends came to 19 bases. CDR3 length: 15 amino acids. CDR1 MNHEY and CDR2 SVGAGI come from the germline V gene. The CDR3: CASSPETGPTYGYTF. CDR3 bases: TGTGCCAGCAGCCCAGAGACAGGCCCGACTTATGGCTACACCTTC.

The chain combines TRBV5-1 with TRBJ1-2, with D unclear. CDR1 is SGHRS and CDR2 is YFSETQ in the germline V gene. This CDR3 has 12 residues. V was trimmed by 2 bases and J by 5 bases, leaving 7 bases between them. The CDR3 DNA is TGCGCCAGCAGCTTCGGAGATTATGGCTACACCTTC. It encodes CASSFGDYGYTF.

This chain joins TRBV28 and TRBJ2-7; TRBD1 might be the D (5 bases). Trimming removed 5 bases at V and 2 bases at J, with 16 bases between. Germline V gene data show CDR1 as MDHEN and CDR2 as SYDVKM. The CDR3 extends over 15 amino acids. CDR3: CASSPISDIPYEQYF. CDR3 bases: TGTGCCAGCAGTCCGATATCGGACATTCCCTACGAGCAGTACTTC.

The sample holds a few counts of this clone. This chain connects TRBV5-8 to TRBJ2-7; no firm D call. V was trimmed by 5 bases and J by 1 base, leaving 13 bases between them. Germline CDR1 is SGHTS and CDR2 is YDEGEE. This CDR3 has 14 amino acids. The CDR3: CASRQPDISYEQYF. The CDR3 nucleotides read TGTGCCAGCAGACAGCCTGATATTTCCTACGAGCAGTACTTC. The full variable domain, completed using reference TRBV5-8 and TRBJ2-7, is EAGVTQSPTHLIKTRGQQATLRCSPISGHTSVYWYQQALGLGLQFLLWYDEGEERNRGNFPPRFSGRQFPNYSSELNVNALELEDSALYLCASRQPDISYEQYFGPGTRLTVT.

The CDR3 coding sequence is TGTGCCAGCTCACCCCGGCCGGGTATAGATACGCAGTATTTT. Translating gives CASSPRPGIDTQYF. The chain is built from TRBV18 and TRBJ2-3; D gene ambiguous. V lost 3 bases and J lost 5, with 12 bases in between. CDR1 and CDR2 from the germline V gene are KGHSH and LQKENI. This CDR3 is built from 14 residues. The full variable domain, its missing parts supplied by reference TRBV18 and TRBJ2-3, is NAGVMQNPRHLVRRRGQEARLRCSPMKGHSHVYWYRQLPEEGLKFMVYLQKENIIDESGMPKERFSAEFPKEGPSILRIQQVVRGDSAAYFCASSPRPGIDTQYFGPGTRLTVL.

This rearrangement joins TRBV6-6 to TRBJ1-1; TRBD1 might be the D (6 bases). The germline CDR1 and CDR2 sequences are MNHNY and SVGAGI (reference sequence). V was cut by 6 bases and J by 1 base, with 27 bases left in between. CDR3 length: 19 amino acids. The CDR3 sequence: CASSSSLGGRGGRNTEAFF. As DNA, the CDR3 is TGTGCCAGCAGCTCCTCCCTGGGGGGGCGGGGAGGTAGGAACACTGAAGCTTTCTTT.

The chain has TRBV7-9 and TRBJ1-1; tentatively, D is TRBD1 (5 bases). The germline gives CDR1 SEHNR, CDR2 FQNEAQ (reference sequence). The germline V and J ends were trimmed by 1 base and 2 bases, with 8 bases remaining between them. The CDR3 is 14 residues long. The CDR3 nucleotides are TGTGCCAGCAGCTTAGGGCAGGGAAACACTGAAGCTTTCTTT. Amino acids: CASSLGQGNTEAFF.

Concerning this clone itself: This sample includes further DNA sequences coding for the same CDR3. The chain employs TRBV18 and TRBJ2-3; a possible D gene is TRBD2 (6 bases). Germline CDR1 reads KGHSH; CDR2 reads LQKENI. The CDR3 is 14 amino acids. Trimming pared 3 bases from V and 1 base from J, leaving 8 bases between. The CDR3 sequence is CASSPPSGTDTQYF. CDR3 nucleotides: TGTGCCAGCTCACCCCCTAGCGGCACAGATACGCAGTATTTT.

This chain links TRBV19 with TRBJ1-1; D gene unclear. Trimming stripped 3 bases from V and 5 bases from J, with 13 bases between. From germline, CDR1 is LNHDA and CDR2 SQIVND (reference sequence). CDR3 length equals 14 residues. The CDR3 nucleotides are TGTGCCAGTAGTATCCTCCAGGCGGGGACTGAAGCTTTCTTT. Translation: CASSILQAGTEAFF.